This TCR beta chain was observed in a study of shared clonotypes between healthy human individuals. The table came from immunoSEQ multiplex PCR; TCRdb's copy has only in-frame clones and leaves some out. The table records around 1.9 million clones, about 93% of them present only once. V was clipped by 1 base and J by 4 bases, with 12 bases between them. Germline loops: CDR1 SGHKS, CDR2 YYEKEE (reference sequence). The CDR3 is made up of 14 amino acids. Naive CD8 cells comprised CD45RO-negative, CCR7-positively selected cells, excluding terminally differentiated effector memory CD45RA+ cells. The gene calls are TRBV5-5 and TRBJ2-7, with TRBD1 as a possible D gene (6 bases). The TCR sequence derives from a man between 18 and 29 years old in good health. Some clones in this sample may be carry-over from other donors' samples. The specimen sequenced was naive CD8+ T cells from PBMCs. CDR3 coding DNA: TGTGCCAGCAGCTTGCAGGGGTCAGCATACGAGCAGTACTTC. As protein: CASSLQGSAYEQYF.